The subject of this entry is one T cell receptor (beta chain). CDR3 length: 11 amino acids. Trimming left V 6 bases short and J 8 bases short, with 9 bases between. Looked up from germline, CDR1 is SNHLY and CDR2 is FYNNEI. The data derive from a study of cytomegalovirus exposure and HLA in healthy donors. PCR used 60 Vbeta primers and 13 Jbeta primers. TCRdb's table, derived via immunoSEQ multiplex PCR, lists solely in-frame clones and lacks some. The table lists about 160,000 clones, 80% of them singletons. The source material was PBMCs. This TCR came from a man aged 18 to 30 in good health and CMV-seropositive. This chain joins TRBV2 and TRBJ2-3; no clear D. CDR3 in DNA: TGTGCCAGCAGGTTAGCTGCTACGCAGTATTTT. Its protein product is CASRLAATQYF.